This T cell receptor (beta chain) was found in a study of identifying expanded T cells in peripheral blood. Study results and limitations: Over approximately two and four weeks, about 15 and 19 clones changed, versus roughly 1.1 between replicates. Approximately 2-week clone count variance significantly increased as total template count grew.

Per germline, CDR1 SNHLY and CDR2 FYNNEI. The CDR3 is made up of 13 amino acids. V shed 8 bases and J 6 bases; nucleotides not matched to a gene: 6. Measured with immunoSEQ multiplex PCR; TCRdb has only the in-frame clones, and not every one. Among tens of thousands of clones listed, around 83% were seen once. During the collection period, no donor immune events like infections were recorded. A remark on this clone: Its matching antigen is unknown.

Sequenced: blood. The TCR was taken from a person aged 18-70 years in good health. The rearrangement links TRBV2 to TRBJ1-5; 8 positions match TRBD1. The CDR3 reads CASELQGGQPQHF. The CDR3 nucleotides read TGTGCCAGCGAGCTACAGGGGGGTCAGCCCCAGCATTTT.